These 25 T cell receptor beta chains share one sample of origin, sequenced in a study of PD-1 blockade in classical Hodgkin lymphoma (TCRdb year 2020). Interpreted using the paper, the time point label stands for: cycle 2 day 1 (C2D1) of nivolumab. Every trial patient had relapsed after autologous stem cell transplantation, and cohorts A, B and C differed in prior brentuximab vedotin exposure. Library prep was done by the immunoSEQ multiplex PCR assay. TCRdb carries this immuneACCESS record with in-frame sequences only. Its versions omit some clonotypes, under half of them owing to an unresolved V gene in the studies checked, with the rest unexplained. In this sample the table shows around 46,000 clones, around 80% of which occur a single time. The top ten constitute roughly 22% of the sample. Sequenced material: peripheral blood mononuclear cells (PBMCs), taken before the second cycle of nivolumab. The receptors stem from a human donor with classical Hodgkin lymphoma.

Judged by abundance, this clone is medium-sized. The chain employs TRBV9 and TRBJ2-3, with TRBD2 matching over 9 bases. The CDR3 covers 15 residues. Unmatched junction bases numbered 3, after V lost 2 bases and J lost 2 bases. CDR1 is SGDLS and CDR2 is YYNGEE in the germline V gene. This chain's CDR3 is CASSVLAGPTDTQYF. The CDR3 nucleotides are TGTGCCAGCAGCGTCCTAGCGGGACCCACAGATACGCAGTATTTT.

The chain combines TRBV7-6 with TRBJ1-2; 7 bases line up with TRBD1. The CDR3 loop spans 12 amino acids. Germline V gives CDR1 SGHVS, CDR2 FNYEAQ. Trimming cost V 4 bases and J 8 bases; bases outside gene matches: 4. CDR3 residues: CASSSGTAGYTF. The CDR3 DNA reads TGTGCCAGCAGCTCCGGGACAGCCGGCTACACCTTC.

The chain links TRBV18 to TRBJ2-1; no definite D call. Trimming removed 3 bases at V and 7 bases at J, with 10 bases between. This CDR3 has 13 residues. CDR1 is KGHSH and CDR2 is LQKENI in the germline V gene. In nucleotides, the CDR3 is TGTGCCAGCTCACCGGGCCCTACAAATGAGCAGTTCTTC. This gives the protein CASSPGPTNEQFF.

The genes are TRBV7-2 and TRBJ2-7, with 7 bases that match TRBD1. V shed 1 base, J shed 7 bases, and the junction held 4 bases outside the gene matches. The germline gives CDR1 SGHTA, CDR2 FQGNSA. The CDR3 covers 13 residues. The CDR3 DNA is TGTGCCAGCAGCTTAGGACAGGGTGGGGAGCAGTACTTC. Translated: CASSLGQGGEQYF. The complete variable domain, with remaining parts taken from reference TRBV7-2 and TRBJ2-7, reads GAGVSQSPSNKVTEKGKDVELRCDPISGHTALYWYRQSLGQGLEFLIYFQGNSAPDKSGLPSDRFSAERTGGSVSTLTIQRTQQEDSAVYLCASSLGQGGEQYFGPGTRLTVT.

The chain is built from TRBV29-1 and TRBJ2-7; D uncertain. This CDR3 is built from 12 residues. V was clipped by 0 bases and J by 9 bases, with 12 bases between them. CDR1 SQVTM and CDR2 ANQGSEA come from the germline V gene. CDR3 sequence reads: CSVEDHLLAQYF. In DNA form, the CDR3 reads TGCAGCGTTGAAGATCATCTGTTGGCGCAGTACTTC.

The gene calls are TRBV5-6 and TRBJ1-1; tentative D call: TRBD1 (6 bases). The CDR3 is 15 amino acids. CDR1 and CDR2 (germline): SGHDT, YYEEEE. Trimming took off 2 bases at V and 5 bases at J, with 16 bases between the two ends. CDR3: CASSFGGRGLTEAFF. The CDR3 region has the DNA TGTGCCAGCAGCTTCGGAGGAAGGGGGTTGACTGAAGCTTTCTTT.

This clone showed up many times. V gene TRBV27 combines with J gene TRBJ1-2; the D is unclear. V lost 5 bases and J 2 bases, leaving 3 bases between the germline ends. The CDR3 sequence is 11 residues long. From germline, CDR1 is MNHEY and CDR2 SMNVEV (reference sequence). CDR3 coding DNA: TGTGCCAGCAGTGCCAACTATGGCTACACCTTC. Its translation is CASSANYGYTF.

In DNA form, the CDR3 reads TGCGCCAGCAGCCAATCTCAGGGACTGGATAACTATGGCTACACCTTC. Translating it yields CASSQSQGLDNYGYTF. This sequence joins TRBV4-1 and TRBJ1-2; D might be TRBD1 (5 bases). The V end lost 2 bases, the J end lost 1 base, and 14 bases lay between the germline ends. Germline lookup yields CDR1 MGHRA and CDR2 YSYEKL. The CDR3 extends over 16 amino acids.

The rearrangement uses TRBV18 and TRBJ2-1; 12 bases match TRBD2. The junction had 5 bases not matched to a gene; V was cut back by 4 bases and J by 4 bases. The germline CDR1 and CDR2 sequences are KGHSH and LQKENI. The CDR3 length is 16 residues. The CDR3 protein is CASSRGLAGQYNEQFF. CDR3 in DNA: TGTGCCAGCTCACGGGGACTAGCGGGCCAATACAATGAGCAGTTCTTC.

V usage is TRBV7-8 and J usage is TRBJ1-2; D unclear. Germline loops: CDR1 SGHVS, CDR2 FQNEAQ. There are 13 residues in the CDR3. V was pared by 1 base and J by 5 bases, with 8 bases between. For the CDR3, the DNA is TGTGCCAGCAGCTTAGAACCGGTTTATGGCTACACCTTC. Translation gives CASSLEPVYGYTF. The complete variable domain, with remaining parts taken from reference TRBV7-8 and TRBJ1-2, reads GAGVSQSPRYKVAKRGQDVALRCDPISGHVSLFWYQQALGQGPEFLTYFQNEAQLDKSGLPSDRFFAERPEGSVSTLKIQRTQQEDSAVYLCASSLEPVYGYTFGSGTRLTVV.

The V call is TRBV6-6, the J call TRBJ1-5, with D perhaps TRBD1 (5 bases). The CDR3 runs 13 residues. The V gene lost 7 bases and the J gene lost 6 bases, with 13 bases spanning the gap. Looked up from germline, CDR1 is MNHNY and CDR2 is SVGAGI (reference sequence). CDR3 residues: CASMSRDGQPQHF. CDR3 coding DNA: TGTGCCAGCATGTCCAGGGATGGTCAGCCCCAGCATTTT.

The V and J genes are TRBV30 and TRBJ1-6, with D possibly being TRBD1 (6 bases). Trimming removed 4 bases from V and 9 bases from J, with 19 bases in between. The CDR3 sequence is 15 residues long. Germline V lookup: CDR1 GTSNPN, CDR2 SVGIG (reference sequence). Here the CDR3 reads CAWNGQGSRGSPLHF. As DNA, the CDR3 is TGTGCCTGGAACGGTCAGGGGAGTCGGGGTTCACCCCTCCACTTT.

This clone was seen only once. The genes are TRBV13 and TRBJ2-3; the match to TRBD2 covers 12 bases. The CDR3 extends over 19 amino acids. Per germline, CDR1 PRHDT and CDR2 FYEKMQ (reference sequence). Unmatched junction bases numbered 17, after V lost 5 bases and J lost 5 bases. Here the CDR3 reads CASSARLAGDLRAGDTQYF. The CDR3 bases are TGTGCCAGCAGCGCCAGACTAGCGGGAGACCTCCGAGCGGGAGATACGCAGTATTTT.

CDR3 in DNA: TGTGCCAGCAGTTTACCCTACGGAGCGACTGAAGCTTTCTTT. This gives the protein CASSLPYGATEAFF. The gene calls are TRBV28 and TRBJ1-1, with D uncertain. The V end was cut by 2 bases, the J end by 5 bases, with 12 bases between. Germline V gene sequence: CDR1 MDHEN, CDR2 SYDVKM. This CDR3 contains 14 residues.

The V and J genes are TRBV28 and TRBJ1-2, with a possible D match to TRBD1 (5 bases). Trimming took 5 bases from V and 8 from J, leaving 12 bases between them. Germline CDR1 MDHEN, CDR2 SYDVKM. CDR3 size: 12 residues. The chain's CDR3 is CASSRGPRGYTF. The CDR3 bases are TGTGCCAGCAGTCGGGGCCCCCGCGGCTACACCTTC.

The chain couples TRBV10-2 to TRBJ2-3; D not certain. V lost 7 bases and J 6 bases, leaving 14 bases between the germline ends. The CDR3 is made up of 13 amino acids. The germline gives CDR1 WSHSY, CDR2 SAAADI. The CDR3 region is CASIAPTGDTQYF. The CDR3 DNA sequence: TGCGCCAGCATAGCTCCTACTGGGGATACGCAGTATTTT.

The chain joins TRBV7-8 to TRBJ1-1; D not resolved. From germline, CDR1 is SGHVS and CDR2 FQNEAQ. The ends were cut back, 1 base at V and 0 bases at J, with 12 bases in the middle. The CDR3 covers 16 residues. The CDR3 sequence is CASSLEGRFMNTEAFF. In DNA form, the CDR3 reads TGTGCCAGCAGCTTAGAAGGGCGGTTCATGAACACTGAAGCTTTCTTT.

On this clone: This specimen includes other DNA sequences encoding the same CDR3. J is TRBJ2-1 and V is TRBV4-3; 12 bases agree with TRBD2. Germline loops: CDR1 LGHNA, CDR2 YSLEER. The CDR3 length is 17 residues. The V gene end was trimmed by 1 base and the J gene end by 6 bases; junction bases not matched to a gene: 7. In DNA form, the CDR3 reads TGCGCCAGCAGCCAAGGGTTGACTAGCGGGGGAGGCAATGAGCAGTTCTTC. Translating it yields CASSQGLTSGGGNEQFF.

The chain combines TRBV19 with TRBJ1-1; possible D gene TRBD1, 6 bases. The CDR3 is made up of 16 amino acids. Per the germline V gene, CDR1 is LNHDA and CDR2 is SQIVND (reference sequence). V was trimmed by 7 bases and J by 1 base, leaving 19 bases between them. The CDR3 reads CASTMGQGWANTEAFF. CDR3 coding DNA: TGTGCCAGTACCATGGGTCAGGGGTGGGCGAACACTGAAGCTTTCTTT.

V usage is TRBV28 and J usage is TRBJ2-3; 8 bases align to TRBD2. This CDR3 has 17 amino acids. The J segment lost 2 bases and the V segment lost 3 bases, leaving 10 bases of the junction unmatched. Germline CDR1 and CDR2: MDHEN and SYDVKM. The CDR3 sequence is CASSFLLTSGHTDTQYF. CDR3 DNA sequence: TGTGCCAGCAGTTTTCTTCTAACTAGCGGACACACAGATACGCAGTATTTT.

This chain uses TRBV5-1 with TRBJ2-7, with D possibly being TRBD2 (5 bases). Between the trimmed V and J ends, which lost 0 bases and 6 bases, there was a span of 13 bases. This CDR3 region has 14 residues. Per germline, CDR1 SGHRS and CDR2 YFSETQ. The CDR3 DNA reads TGCGCCAGCAGCTTGGATACCGAGGGCGGCGAGCAGTACTTC. Its translation is CASSLDTEGGEQYF.

This clone was counted between two and nine times. V gene TRBV12-5 combines with J gene TRBJ2-4; 7 bases line up with TRBD1. The junction had 6 bases not matched to a gene; V was cut back by 8 bases and J by 2 bases. CDR1 is LGHNT, CDR2 FRNRAP, per germline. This CDR3 contains 14 residues. Written as DNA, the CDR3 is TGTGCTAGTAGTATAGGGGGCACCAAAAACATTCAGTACTTC. Protein sequence: CASSIGGTKNIQYF.

The chain joins TRBV5-1 to TRBJ2-3; 7 bases agree with TRBD2. Losses at the gene ends were 0 bases for V and 0 bases for J; bases not matched to a gene: 4. The germline V gene encodes CDR1 SGHRS and CDR2 YFSETQ. CDR3 length: 16 residues. CDR3 nucleotides: TGCGCCAGCAGCTTGGGGACTAGTTTTAGCACAGATACGCAGTATTTT. It is translated as CASSLGTSFSTDTQYF.

The sample holds a few counts of this clone. In the same sample, other DNA sequences code for this CDR3. The chain couples TRBV5-4 to TRBJ2-7, with D perhaps assigned TRBD1 or TRBD2 (5 bases each). Germline V gives CDR1 SGHNT, CDR2 YYREEE (reference sequence). The V gene lost 1 base and the J gene lost 4 bases, with 9 bases spanning the gap. The CDR3 is made up of 13 amino acids. CDR3 in amino acids: CASSLQGGYEQYF. The CDR3 DNA sequence: TGTGCCAGCAGCTTGCAGGGCGGGTACGAGCAGTACTTC.

The V and J genes are TRBV5-1 and TRBJ2-3, with 11 bases that match TRBD2. V trimming: 0 bases; J trimming: 3 bases; junction bases outside the gene matches: 12. Germline V gives CDR1 SGHRS, CDR2 YFSETQ. CDR3 length: 19 residues. CDR3 loop: CASSLVSLAGGSSTDTQYF. CDR3 DNA sequence: TGCGCCAGCAGCTTGGTATCGCTAGCGGGAGGATCTAGTACAGATACGCAGTATTTT.